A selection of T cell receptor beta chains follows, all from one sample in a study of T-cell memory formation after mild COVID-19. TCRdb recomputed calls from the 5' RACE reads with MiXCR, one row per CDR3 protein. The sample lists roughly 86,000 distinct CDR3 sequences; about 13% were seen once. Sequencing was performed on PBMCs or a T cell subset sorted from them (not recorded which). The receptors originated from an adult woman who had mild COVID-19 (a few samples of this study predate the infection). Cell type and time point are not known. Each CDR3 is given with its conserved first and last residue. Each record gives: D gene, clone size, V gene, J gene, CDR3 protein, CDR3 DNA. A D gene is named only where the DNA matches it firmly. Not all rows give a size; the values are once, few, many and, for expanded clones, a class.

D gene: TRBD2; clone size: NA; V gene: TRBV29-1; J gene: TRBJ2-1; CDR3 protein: CSVDMTSGSDSPYNEQFF; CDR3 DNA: TGCAGCGTTGATATGACTAGCGGGAGTGATAGCCCCTACAATGAGCAGTTCTTC
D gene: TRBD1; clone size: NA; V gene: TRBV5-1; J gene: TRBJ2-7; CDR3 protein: CASSWGQGGSYEQYF; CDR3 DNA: TGCGCCAGCAGCTGGGGACAGGGGGGATCCTACGAGCAGTACTTC
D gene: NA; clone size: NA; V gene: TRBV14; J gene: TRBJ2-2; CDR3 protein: CASSQYKGPNTGELFF; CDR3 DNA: TGTGCCAGCAGCCAATACAAGGGACCAAACACCGGGGAGCTGTTTTTT
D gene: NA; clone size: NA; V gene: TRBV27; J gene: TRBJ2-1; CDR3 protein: CASSSFSSYNEQFF; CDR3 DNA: TGTGCCAGCAGTTCGTTCTCCTCCTACAATGAGCAGTTCTTC
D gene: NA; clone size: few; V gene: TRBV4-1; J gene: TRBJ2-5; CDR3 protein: CASSSLEGSSETQYF; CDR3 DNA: TGCGCCAGCAGCTCCTTAGAGGGCAGCTCAGAGACCCAGTACTTC
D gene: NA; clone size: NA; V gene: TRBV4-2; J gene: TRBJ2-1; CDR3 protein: CASSQEAVDEQFF; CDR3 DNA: TGTGCCAGCAGCCAAGAAGCGGTCGATGAGCAGTTCTTC
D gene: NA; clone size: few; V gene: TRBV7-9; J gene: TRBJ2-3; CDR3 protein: CASRGGLTDTQYF; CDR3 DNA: TGTGCCAGCAGAGGAGGGCTGACAGATACGCAGTATTTT
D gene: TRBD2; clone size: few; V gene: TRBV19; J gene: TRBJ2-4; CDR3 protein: CASSGTSGRWVAKNIQYF; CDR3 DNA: TGTGCCAGTAGTGGGACTAGCGGGAGATGGGTAGCCAAAAACATTCAGTACTTC
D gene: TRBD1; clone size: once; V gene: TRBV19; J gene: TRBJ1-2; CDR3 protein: CASSSRGQVHYGYAF; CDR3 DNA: TGTGCCAGTAGTAGCCGAGGACAGGTTCACTATGGCTACGCCTTC
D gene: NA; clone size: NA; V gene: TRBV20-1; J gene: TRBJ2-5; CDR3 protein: CSAPFGETQYF; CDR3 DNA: TGCAGTGCACCCTTCGGAGAGACCCAGTACTTC
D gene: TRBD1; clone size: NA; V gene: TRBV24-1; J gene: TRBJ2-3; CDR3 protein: CATSDPGQGRDTQYF; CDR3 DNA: TGTGCCACCAGTGACCCCGGACAGGGACGGGATACGCAGTATTTT
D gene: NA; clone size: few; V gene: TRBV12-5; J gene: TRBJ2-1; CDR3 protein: CASGLDSGVYGNEQFF; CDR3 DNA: TGTGCTAGTGGTTTGGACTCGGGAGTCTACGGCAATGAGCAGTTCTTC
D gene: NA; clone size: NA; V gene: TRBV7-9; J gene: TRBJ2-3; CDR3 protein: CASSLPLEPDTQYF; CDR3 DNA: TGTGCCAGCAGCTTACCCTTGGAGCCAGATACGCAGTATTTT
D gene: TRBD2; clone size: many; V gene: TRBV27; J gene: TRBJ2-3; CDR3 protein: CASSLSPSGSTDTQYF; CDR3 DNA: TGTGCCAGCAGTTTATCGCCTAGCGGGAGCACAGATACGCAGTATTTT
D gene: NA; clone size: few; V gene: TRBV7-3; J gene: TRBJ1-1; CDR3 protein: CASSLLGEGSEAFF; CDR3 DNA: TGTGCCAGCAGCTTATTAGGGGAGGGTTCTGAAGCTTTCTTT
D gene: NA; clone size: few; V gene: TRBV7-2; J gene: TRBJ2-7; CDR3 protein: CASSSNGMAYEQYF; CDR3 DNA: TGTGCCAGCAGCTCCAACGGGATGGCCTACGAGCAGTACTTC
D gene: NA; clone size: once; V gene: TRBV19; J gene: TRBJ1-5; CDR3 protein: CASSITSNQPQHF; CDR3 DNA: TGTGCCAGTAGTATAACATCCAATCAGCCCCAGCATTTT
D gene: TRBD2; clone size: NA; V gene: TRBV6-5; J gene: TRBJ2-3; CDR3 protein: CASSSSGPSTDTQYF; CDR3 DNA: TGTGCCAGCAGTTCTAGCGGACCCTCCACAGATACGCAGTATTTT
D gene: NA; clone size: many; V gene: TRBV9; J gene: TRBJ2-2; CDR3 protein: CASSVGPNTGELFF; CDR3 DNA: TGTGCCAGCAGCGTAGGTCCGAACACCGGGGAGCTGTTTTTT
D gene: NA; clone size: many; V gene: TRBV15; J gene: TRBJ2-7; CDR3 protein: CATSRDRGPGFEQYF; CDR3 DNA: TGTGCCACCAGCAGAGATCGAGGACCCGGCTTCGAGCAGTACTTC
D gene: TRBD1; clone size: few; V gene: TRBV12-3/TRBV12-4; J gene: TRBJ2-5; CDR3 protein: CASRDRAQETQYF; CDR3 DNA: TGTGCCAGTCGCGACAGGGCCCAAGAGACCCAGTACTTC
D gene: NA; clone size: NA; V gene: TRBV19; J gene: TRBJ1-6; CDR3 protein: CASSPTWNSPLHF; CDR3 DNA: TGTGCCAGTAGTCCCACCTGGAATTCACCCCTCCACTTT
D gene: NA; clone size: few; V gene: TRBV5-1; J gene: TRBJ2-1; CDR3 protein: CASSRTAQRINEQFF; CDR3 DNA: TGCGCCAGCAGCAGAACCGCCCAGCGGATCAATGAGCAGTTCTTC